The rows below give T cell receptor beta chains drawn from one sample of a study of blood T cell repertoires in COVID-19. Some clones are missing from TCRdb's copy, which holds only in-frame ones; the method was immunoSEQ multiplex PCR. The sample contains about 110,000 clones, more than 65% of which appear only once. The specimen sequenced was peripheral blood. The origin of the receptors is an elderly woman with active or convalescent COVID-19. CDR3s include the opening cysteine and the closing phenylalanine or tryptophan. Each record gives: D gene, CDR3 length, V gene, J gene, clone size, CDR3 protein, CDR3 DNA. A D gene is named only where the DNA matches it firmly. Expanded clones are given a class, and other clones once, few, many or no size at all.

TRBD1	12	TRBV28	TRBJ1-5	.	CASLTGTERQHF	TGTGCCAGTCTGACAGGGACTGAACGCCAGCATTTT
.	16	TRBV27	TRBJ2-7	.	CASSPHYMTPSYEQYF	TGTGCCAGCAGTCCCCATTATATGACTCCCTCCTACGAGCAGTACTTC
.	17	TRBV27	TRBJ1-4	once	CASSLFGDSPTNEKLFF	TGTGCCAGCAGTTTATTCGGGGACTCCCCAACTAATGAAAAACTGTTTTTT
.	14	TRBV6-5	TRBJ1-2	.	CASSQDGQGMGYTF	TGTGCCAGCAGTCAGGACGGGCAGGGAATGGGCTACACCTTC
.	17	TRBV28	TRBJ1-1	.	CASSFEGMGVRDTEAFF	TGTGCCAGCAGTTTTGAAGGGATGGGAGTTAGGGACACTGAAGCTTTCTTT
.	12	TRBV19	TRBJ2-1	.	CASSIPNGEQFF	TGTGCCAGTAGTATCCCAAACGGGGAGCAGTTCTTC
.	14	TRBV2	TRBJ2-7	.	CASSEEVYTYEQYF	TGTGCCAGCAGTGAGGAGGTCTATACCTACGAGCAGTACTTC
TRBD1	15	TRBV11-2	TRBJ2-7	.	CASRKRTGSMDEQYF	TGTGCCAGCAGGAAAAGGACAGGCTCCATGGACGAGCAGTACTTC
TRBD2	16	TRBV11-2	TRBJ2-1	.	CASSFSAGSSYNEQFF	TGTGCCAGCAGCTTCTCAGCGGGGAGCTCCTACAATGAGCAGTTCTTC
TRBD2	16	TRBV25-1	TRBJ2-2	few	CASSERLAGGTGELFF	TGTGCCAGCAGTGAACGACTAGCGGGAGGCACCGGGGAGCTGTTTTTT
.	14	TRBV27	TRBJ2-1	.	CASSLVVRRNEQFF	TGTGCCAGCAGTTTAGTAGTACGGAGAAATGAGCAGTTCTTC
TRBD1	16	TRBV24-1	TRBJ2-3	.	CATSDHGRDRILAQYF	TGTGCCACCAGTGATCACGGAAGGGACAGGATCCTGGCGCAGTATTTT
.	13	TRBV5-1	TRBJ2-7	.	CASSFAGAREQYF	TGCGCCAGCAGCTTCGCGGGGGCGCGAGAGCAGTACTTC
TRBD2	16	TRBV24-1	TRBJ2-1	.	CATSDRRAGGHNEQFF	TGTGCCACCAGTGACCGGAGGGCGGGAGGCCACAATGAGCAGTTCTTC
TRBD1	16	TRBV4-1	TRBJ1-2	.	CASSRPAGQGAFGYTF	TGCGCCAGCAGCCGACCGGCAGGACAGGGGGCGTTTGGCTACACCTTC
.	15	TRBV10-2	TRBJ1-3	.	CASSDPSRSGNTIYF	TGCGCCAGCAGTGACCCCTCCCGCTCTGGAAACACCATATATTTT
.	13	TRBV10-2	TRBJ2-7	.	CASSEKGIYEQYF	TGCGCCAGCAGTGAGAAGGGGATCTACGAGCAGTACTTC
.	14	TRBV29-1	TRBJ1-1	.	CSVAGAGRTTEAFF	TGCAGCGTTGCTGGGGCAGGGAGGACCACTGAAGCTTTCTTT
TRBD1	15	TRBV7-9	TRBJ1-4	.	CASSLVRGGNEKLFF	TGTGCCAGCAGCTTAGTTAGAGGGGGCAATGAAAAACTGTTTTTT
TRBD2	17	TRBV9	TRBJ2-1	.	CASSARTSGRVNNEQFF	TGTGCCAGCAGCGCCAGGACTAGCGGGAGGGTTAACAATGAGCAGTTCTTC
.	13	TRBV19	TRBJ2-5	once	CASSMARGETQYF	TGTGCCAGTAGTATGGCCAGGGGAGAGACCCAGTACTTC
TRBD1	14	TRBV14	TRBJ2-7	.	CASSQEGFRDRVYF	TGTGCCAGCAGCCAAGAGGGATTCCGGGACAGGGTATACTTC
.	17	TRBV3-1/TRBV3-2	TRBJ1-4	.	CASSPGGLSTAGEKLFF	TGTGCCAGCAGTCCGGGCGGCCTCTCAACAGCGGGTGAAAAACTGTTTTTT
TRBD1	15	TRBV5-1	TRBJ1-6	.	CASSLGWQGVSPLHF	TGCGCCAGCAGCTTGGGTTGGCAGGGGGTATCACCCCTCCACTTT
TRBD1	12	TRBV3-1/TRBV3-2	TRBJ1-2	.	CASSPGQGSPFF	TGTGCCAGCAGCCCGGGACAGGGTAGCCCGTTCTTC
TRBD1	15	TRBV3-1/TRBV3-2	TRBJ1-1	.	CASSPSGQGNTEAFF	TGTGCCAGCAGCCCCTCGGGACAGGGCAACACTGAAGCTTTCTTT
TRBD2	15	TRBV10-3	TRBJ2-1	.	CAISEAGTSANEQFF	TGTGCCATCAGTGAAGCCGGGACTAGCGCCAATGAGCAGTTCTTC
TRBD1	12	TRBV10-3	TRBJ1-6	.	CAIRDRESPLHF	TGTGCCATCAGAGACAGGGAATCACCCCTCCACTTT
.	15	TRBV6-5	TRBJ1-1	.	CASSSRQSLNTEAFF	TGTGCCAGCAGTTCAAGACAGTCCTTGAACACTGAAGCTTTCTTT
.	15	TRBV7-6	TRBJ2-6	.	CASSLSDSGANVLTF	TGTGCCAGCAGCTTATCAGACTCTGGGGCCAACGTCCTGACTTTC
TRBD1	15	TRBV5-1	TRBJ2-5	once	CASSLQGATLETQYF	TGCGCCAGCAGCTTGCAGGGGGCGACTTTAGAGACCCAGTACTTC
TRBD2	16	TRBV5-1	TRBJ2-3	few	CASSFVREGGTDTQYF	TGCGCCAGCAGCTTCGTCCGGGAGGGTGGCACAGATACGCAGTATTTT
.	14	TRBV3-1/TRBV3-2	TRBJ2-1	.	CASSQERLVSEQFF	TGTGCCAGCAGCCAAGAGAGACTAGTCAGTGAGCAGTTCTTC
TRBD1	14	TRBV28	TRBJ1-3	.	CASTRTGAENTIYF	TGTGCCAGCACCAGGACAGGGGCTGAAAACACCATATATTTT
TRBD2	15	TRBV18	TRBJ2-1	few	CASSFSGIGENEQFF	TGTGCCAGCTCATTTAGCGGGATTGGGGAGAATGAGCAGTTCTTC
TRBD2	16	TRBV6-4	TRBJ2-3	.	CASSATREGGVDTQYF	TGTGCCAGCAGTGCGACTAGGGAGGGAGGGGTAGATACGCAGTATTTT
TRBD2	14	TRBV5-6	TRBJ2-1	.	CASSAAGEWNEQFF	TGTGCCAGCAGCGCAGCGGGAGAGTGGAATGAGCAGTTCTTC
TRBD1	15	TRBV5-1	TRBJ1-1	.	CASSAMTGRVSEAFF	TGCGCCAGCAGCGCGATGACAGGGCGGGTCAGTGAAGCTTTCTTT
.	13	TRBV24-1	TRBJ1-2	.	CATSGTSFDGYTF	TGTGCCACCAGTGGAACGAGTTTCGATGGCTACACCTTC
.	14	TRBV4-2	TRBJ1-4	.	CASSPGSGNEKLFF	TGTGCCAGCAGCCCGGGATCGGGTAATGAAAAACTGTTTTTT
.	13	TRBV12-3/TRBV12-4	TRBJ2-1	.	CASMAGALWEQFF	TGTGCCAGCATGGCGGGGGCCTTATGGGAGCAGTTCTTC
.	13	TRBV10-1	TRBJ2-7	.	CASSGQKPYEQYF	TGCGCCAGCAGTGGACAGAAACCCTACGAGCAGTACTTC
.	16	TRBV10-1	TRBJ2-3	.	CASSESRTAGTDTQYF	TGCGCCAGCAGTGAGTCCCGGACAGCGGGCACAGATACGCAGTATTTT
TRBD1	15	TRBV19	TRBJ1-5	few	CASSRTGRSNQPQHF	TGTGCCAGTAGTAGGACAGGGCGAAGCAATCAGCCCCAGCATTTT
TRBD1	14	TRBV29-1	TRBJ2-5	.	CSVPGQETTETQYF	TGCAGCGTACCGGGACAGGAGACAACAGAGACCCAGTACTTC
TRBD1	15	TRBV3-1/TRBV3-2	TRBJ1-5	.	CASSQGTGGNQPQHF	TGTGCCAGCAGCCAAGGGACAGGGGGCAATCAGCCCCAGCATTTT
TRBD2	12	TRBV2	TRBJ2-1	.	CASRQTSPEQFF	TGTGCCAGCAGACAGACTAGCCCTGAGCAGTTCTTC
TRBD2	16	TRBV4-1	TRBJ2-2	.	CASSQLLAGGTGELFF	TGCGCCAGCAGCCAACTCTTAGCGGGAGGTACCGGGGAGCTGTTTTTT
.	13	TRBV28	TRBJ2-5	few	CASRAGGRETQYF	TGTGCCAGCAGGGCCGGGGGAAGAGAGACCCAGTACTTC
TRBD2	17	TRBV7-9	TRBJ2-1	.	CASSLAVAGGIYNEQFF	TGTGCCAGCAGCTTAGCGGTAGCGGGAGGGATATACAATGAGCAGTTCTTC
.	14	TRBV6-6	TRBJ1-3	.	CASSSVVSGNTIYF	TGTGCCAGCAGCAGCGTCGTCTCTGGAAACACCATATATTTT
TRBD2	13	TRBV2	TRBJ2-1	.	CASSKRESNEQFF	TGTGCCAGCAGTAAGCGGGAGAGCAATGAGCAGTTCTTC
.	14	TRBV5-6	TRBJ1-2	.	CASSLAAYNYGYTF	TGTGCCAGCAGCTTGGCCGCGTATAACTATGGCTACACCTTC
TRBD2	16	TRBV5-4	TRBJ2-3	.	CASSFGQTSGKDTQYF	TGTGCCAGCAGCTTCGGTCAGACTAGCGGGAAAGATACGCAGTATTTT
.	16	TRBV7-3	TRBJ1-6	.	CASSLGEGFYNSPLHF	TGTGCCAGCAGCTTAGGGGAGGGATTCTATAATTCACCCCTCCACTTT
TRBD2	16	TRBV2	TRBJ2-7	.	CASTPLAANPSYEQYF	TGTGCCAGCACTCCCCTAGCGGCCAACCCCTCCTACGAGCAGTACTTC
TRBD2	16	TRBV23-1	TRBJ2-2	.	CASNTPGLEPTGELFF	TGCGCCAGCAACACCCCGGGACTAGAACCCACCGGGGAGCTGTTTTTT
.	13	TRBV28	TRBJ1-1	.	CASSLRVQVEAFF	TGTGCCAGCAGTCTCCGTGTACAGGTTGAAGCTTTCTTT
.	15	TRBV6-6	TRBJ1-2	.	CASTSRGGNPLGYTF	TGTGCCAGCACCTCAAGGGGGGGTAACCCTCTTGGCTACACCTTC
.	15	TRBV4-1	TRBJ1-2	.	CASSQEGRGSYGYTF	TGCGCCAGCAGCCAAGAAGGCAGGGGCTCCTATGGCTACACCTTC